A selection of T cell receptor beta chains follows, all from one sample in a study of blood T cell repertoires in COVID-19. Clones were sequenced by immunoSEQ multiplex PCR, and TCRdb holds only the in-frame ones, with some missing. The sample holds about 320,000 clones, roughly 90% seen once. The sequencing sample was made of peripheral blood. These receptor sequences come from a man aged 18 to 29 who had recovered from COVID-19. CDR3s include the opening cysteine and the closing phenylalanine or tryptophan. The D gene is left open where the match is weak. Part of the rows lack a size; the others show once, few, many or a class for expanded clones.

v_gene	abundance	d_gene	j_gene	CDR3nt	CDR3aa
TRBV18	NA	TRBD1	TRBJ1-1	TGTGCCAGCTCACCGTGGACAGGGGTACCGAACACTGAAGCTTTCTTT	CASSPWTGVPNTEAFF
TRBV19	NA	NA	TRBJ2-2	TGTGCCAGTAGTTCCCTGGGGGAGGACACCGGGGAGCTGTTTTTT	CASSSLGEDTGELFF
TRBV27	NA	TRBD2	TRBJ2-3	TGTGCCAGCGGACAGACTAGCGCCTTCACAGATACGCAGTATTTT	CASGQTSAFTDTQYF
TRBV7-2	NA	NA	TRBJ2-7	TGTGCCAGCAGCTTGGGAGCGAACTACGAGCAGTACTTC	CASSLGANYEQYF
TRBV6-5	once	TRBD1	TRBJ1-2	TGTGCCAGCAGTTACTCAGGGGGCAGCGGCTATGGCTACACCTTC	CASSYSGGSGYGYTF
TRBV30	NA	NA	TRBJ1-2	TGTGCCTGGAGCCCCTGGAGGGGTCGGAATGGCTACACCTTC	CAWSPWRGRNGYTF
TRBV21-1	NA	NA	TRBJ2-5	TGTGCCAGCAGCAAGGAGGACAGGCGATGGCAAGAGACCCAGTACTTC	CASSKEDRRWQETQYF
TRBV29-1	once	NA	TRBJ2-1	TGCAGCGCCGCAAAGGAGCGAACGATCTACAATGAGCAGTTCTTC	CSAAKERTIYNEQFF
TRBV19	NA	NA	TRBJ2-6	TGTGCCAGTAGTGGGCAGGGGTCCGGGGCCAACGTCCTGACTTTC	CASSGQGSGANVLTF
TRBV7-9	NA	NA	TRBJ1-6	TGTGCCAGCAGCTTTAGTTCACCCCTCCACTTT	CASSFSSPLHF
TRBV9	NA	NA	TRBJ2-1	TGTGCCAGCAGCAAGGCCCCTGACGGGATTTATGAGCAGTTCTTC	CASSKAPDGIYEQFF
TRBV5-4	once	TRBD1	TRBJ2-3	TGTGCCAGCAGCAGGGGACAGGGGGCAAGCACAGATACGCAGTATTTT	CASSRGQGASTDTQYF
TRBV3-1/TRBV3-2	few	NA	TRBJ1-2	TGTGCCAGCAGCCAAGATTCGCAGGGCAACTATGGCTACACCTTC	CASSQDSQGNYGYTF
TRBV9	NA	TRBD2	TRBJ2-1	TGTGCCAGCAGCATGGGTAGCGGGGGGGCCGATGAGCAGTTCTTC	CASSMGSGGADEQFF
TRBV5-1	NA	NA	TRBJ2-3	TGCGCCAGCAGCATGACAGGAGATAGCACAGATACGCAGTATTTT	CASSMTGDSTDTQYF
TRBV19	NA	TRBD1	TRBJ2-5	TGTGCCAGTAGTATCAAGGACAGGGCCGAAGAGACCCAGTACTTC	CASSIKDRAEETQYF
TRBV5-6	NA	NA	TRBJ1-1	TGTGCCAGCAGCTTGGTAGAGGGTGCGTACACTGAAGCTTTCTTT	CASSLVEGAYTEAFF
TRBV2	once	TRBD1	TRBJ2-2	TGTGCCAGCAGTGCAGGGGGTCGGTGGACTGGGGAGCTGTTTTTT	CASSAGGRWTGELFF
TRBV5-6	NA	NA	TRBJ1-2	TGTGCCAGCAGCTTGGTTGACAATAACTATGGCTACACCTTC	CASSLVDNNYGYTF
TRBV10-2	NA	TRBD1	TRBJ2-2	TGCGCCAGCAGAAACTTTTTACAGGGGGCGCTTACACCCGGGGAGCTGTTTTTT	CASRNFLQGALTPGELFF
TRBV6-5	NA	NA	TRBJ1-1	TGTGCCAGCAGTTATGGTGCATTGGGCGCTGAAGCTTTCTTT	CASSYGALGAEAFF
TRBV3-1/TRBV3-2	NA	NA	TRBJ1-4	TGTGCCAGCAGCCCAAACCCGACGGTGGAGGAAAAACTGTTTTTT	CASSPNPTVEEKLFF
TRBV7-2	once	NA	TRBJ2-1	TGTGCCAGCAGCTTGGCGCTAGCCGATGAGCAGTTCTTC	CASSLALADEQFF
TRBV29-1	NA	NA	TRBJ2-2	TGCAGCGCCGACAGGTACACCGGGGAGCTGTTTTTT	CSADRYTGELFF
TRBV6-4	NA	NA	TRBJ1-1	TGTGCCAGCAGTAGACAGGATGGCACTGAAGCTTTCTTT	CASSRQDGTEAFF
TRBV27	NA	TRBD2	TRBJ2-1	TGTGCCAGCAGGTACTCGGCGGGAGGATACAATGAGCAGTTCTTC	CASRYSAGGYNEQFF
TRBV19	once	NA	TRBJ2-5	TGTGCCAGTAGTATTGCAGGGAACCAAGAGACCCAGTACTTC	CASSIAGNQETQYF
TRBV7-9	NA	TRBD1	TRBJ1-1	TGTGCCAGCAGCTTAGCATCAGGGGGGTATGCTTTCTTT	CASSLASGGYAFF
TRBV7-9	NA	TRBD2	TRBJ2-2	TGTGCCAGCAGCTTTCTCCCGGGACTAGCGGGACCCACCGGGGAGCTGTTTTTT	CASSFLPGLAGPTGELFF
TRBV6-2/TRBV6-3	NA	NA	TRBJ1-1	TGTGCCAGCAGTTATGGCAACGCTGAAGCTTTCTTT	CASSYGNAEAFF
TRBV5-6	NA	NA	TRBJ1-4	TGTGCCAGCAGCTTGGTGACAGGCGCAACTAATGAAAAACTGTTTTTT	CASSLVTGATNEKLFF